The 15 T cell receptor beta chains reported below all come from one sample, sequenced in a study of radiation and T cells in renal cell carcinoma. Time point denoted: baseline pretreatment blood. As to treatment: 15 Gy SBRT to primary tumor, nephrectomy 4 weeks later. Repertoires were generated with immunoSEQ multiplex PCR, while TCRdb's copy carries only in-frame clones and drops some. In the table there are 150,000 or so clones, around nine tenths of which are singletons. Specimen: blood, collected from a patient whose treatment included radiotherapy and nephrectomy. These receptors all come from a woman aged 50 to 60 with renal cell carcinoma.

V usage is TRBV11-2 and J usage is TRBJ2-2, with D possibly TRBD2 on 7 matching bases. The CDR3 consists of 15 residues. The V gene lost 3 bases and the J gene lost 4 bases, with 12 bases spanning the gap. The germline V gene has CDR1 SGHAT and CDR2 FQNNGV. The DNA of the CDR3 is TGTGCCAGCAGCTTCGGGGGGCGCGCCACCGGGGAGCTGTTTTTT. This translates into CASSFGGRATGELFF.

The chain is built from TRBV6-5 and TRBJ2-3; D might be TRBD2 (5 bases). Germline CDR1 is MNHEY and CDR2 is SVGAGI. V was trimmed by 6 bases and J by 0 bases, leaving 10 bases between them. There are 14 residues in the CDR3. The CDR3 loop reads CASSTWTSTDTQYF. The DNA for the CDR3 is TGTGCCAGCAGCACCTGGACTAGCACAGATACGCAGTATTTT.

The rearrangement joins TRBV5-1 to TRBJ2-1; weak D call: TRBD2 (6 bases). V lost 4 bases, J lost 6 bases, and 17 bases lay in between. CDR1 is SGHRS, CDR2 YFSETQ, per germline. The CDR3 sequence is 15 residues long. CDR3 in DNA: TGCGCCAGCAGCGCGGGGACTCCCCAGGGCAATGAGCAGTTCTTC. Protein sequence: CASSAGTPQGNEQFF.

This chain uses TRBV15 with TRBJ1-2, with D possibly matching TRBD1 (5 bases). Trimming removed 0 bases at V and 6 bases at J, with 11 bases between. Germline V gene lookup returns CDR1 LNHNV and CDR2 YYDKDF (reference sequence). The CDR3 contains 14 residues. CDR3 nucleotides: TGTGCCACCAGCAGAGATAGGGGTAGGGATGGCTACACCTTC. As protein: CATSRDRGRDGYTF. Full variable domain (rest looked up from reference TRBV15 and TRBJ1-2): DAMVIQNPRYQVTQFGKPVTLSCSQTLNHNVMYWYQQKSSQAPKLLFHYYDKDFNNEADTPDNFQSRRPNTSFCFLDIRSPGLGDTAMYLCATSRDRGRDGYTFGSGTRLTVV.

This clone was recorded only once. V usage is TRBV5-5 and J usage is TRBJ2-7; the match to TRBD1 covers 9 bases. Per the germline V gene, CDR1 is SGHKS and CDR2 is YYEKEE (reference sequence). With V trimmed by 6 bases and J by 3 bases, 4 bases remained unmatched. This CDR3 has 13 residues. CDR3 DNA: TGTGCCAGCACCCTGGACAGGGGCTACGAGCAGTACTTC. It codes for CASTLDRGYEQYF.

The chain has TRBV11-3 and TRBJ2-5, with 14 positions matching TRBD2. In germline, CDR1 is SGHNT, CDR2 YENEEA. J gave up 2 bases and V 5 bases, and 7 bases lay outside the gene matches. The CDR3 runs to 17 residues. The CDR3 reads CASSSGLAGGDQETQYF. The CDR3 coding sequence is TGTGCCAGCAGCAGCGGACTAGCGGGGGGCGATCAAGAGACCCAGTACTTC.

The chain joins TRBV19 to TRBJ2-7; 9 bases agree with TRBD1. After removal of 5 bases from V and 6 bases from J, the junction contained 11 bases not matched to a gene. The CDR3 spans 15 residues. Germline V gene sequence: CDR1 LNHDA, CDR2 SQIVND (reference sequence). This chain's CDR3 is CASSQPRTGAVEQYF. DNA for the CDR3: TGTGCCAGTAGTCAACCCCGGACAGGGGCCGTCGAGCAGTACTTC.

The rearrangement joins TRBV6-5 to TRBJ1-2, with TRBD1 matching 11 bases. This CDR3 region has 15 residues. From germline, CDR1 is MNHEY and CDR2 SVGAGI. V lost 6 bases, J lost 7 bases, and 10 bases stayed unmatched. The CDR3 loop is CASSRPDRGQTGYTF. CDR3 nucleotides: TGTGCCAGCAGCCGACCGGACAGGGGGCAGACTGGCTACACCTTC.

Of note for this clone: Distinct nucleotide sequences in the sample also encode this CDR3. This chain connects TRBV29-1 to TRBJ2-1; the match to TRBD2 covers 12 bases. V gave up 5 bases and J gave up 7 bases; unmatched junction bases: 6. The CDR3 covers 14 residues. Germline values: CDR1 SQVTM, CDR2 ANQGSEA. CDR3 in DNA: TGCAGCGTTCTGACTAGCGGGGGTTGGAATGAGCAGTTCTTC. Amino acids: CSVLTSGGWNEQFF.

The rearrangement links TRBV6-1 to TRBJ1-1; TRBD1 might be the D (5 bases). From germline, CDR1 is MNHNS and CDR2 SASEGT. V was shortened by 6 bases and J by 6 bases, with 17 bases between the two germline ends. This CDR3 is 14 amino acids long. The CDR3 sequence is CASSQTDLGAEAFF. The CDR3 DNA is TGTGCCAGCAGCCAGACAGACCTAGGGGCTGAAGCTTTCTTT.

The rearrangement links TRBV5-8 to TRBJ1-2; unclear D gene. Looked up from germline, CDR1 is SGHTS and CDR2 is YDEGEE. The CDR3 loop spans 12 amino acids. V lost 0 bases and J lost 7, with 7 bases in between. CDR3 in DNA: TGTGCCAGCAGCTTGGTATCAATTGGCTACACCTTC. Protein: CASSLVSIGYTF.

This chain joins TRBV5-6 and TRBJ2-2; 9 bases match TRBD1. The CDR3 is 16 amino acids. V lost 4 bases, J lost 7 bases, and 11 bases stayed unmatched. Germline CDR1 is SGHDT and CDR2 is YYEEEE. The CDR3 reads CASSIGQGLPNGELFF. DNA for the CDR3: TGTGCCAGCAGCATTGGACAGGGGTTGCCGAACGGGGAGCTGTTTTTT. Full variable domain (missing parts from reference TRBV5-6 and TRBJ2-2): DAGVTQSPTHLIKTRGQQVTLRCSPKSGHDTVSWYQQALGQGPQFIFQYYEEEERQRGNFPDRFSGHQFPNYSSELNVNALLLGDSALYLCASSIGQGLPNGELFFGEGSRLTVL.

The genes are TRBV21-1 and TRBJ1-2. TRBV21-1 corresponds to a pseudogene. This CDR3 region has 12 residues. The CDR3 coding sequence is TGTGCCAGCAGCAAATGCGGGTTTGGCTACACCTTC. The encoded protein is CASSKCGFGYTF.

Comments on this clone: This same CDR3 is encoded by further DNA sequences in the sample. The chain recombines TRBV7-9 with TRBJ1-1; 7 bases are a match to TRBD1. V was pared by 2 bases and J by 3 bases, with 6 bases of the junction left unmatched. Germline CDR1 and CDR2: SEHNR and FQNEAQ (reference sequence). The CDR3 totals 15 residues. CDR3 region: CASSLRQGSDTEAFF. Written as DNA, the CDR3 is TGTGCCAGCAGCTTACGACAGGGCTCGGACACTGAAGCTTTCTTT.

This chain joins TRBV18 and TRBJ1-1, with 8 bases identical to TRBD1. CDR3 length: 15 amino acids. Germline lookup yields CDR1 KGHSH and CDR2 LQKENI. Germline trimming cut 6 bases from V and 3 bases from J; bases unmatched to any gene: 9. As DNA, the CDR3 is TGTGCCAGCTCGTCCGGGACAGGATTTGACACTGAAGCTTTCTTT. Translation gives CASSSGTGFDTEAFF.